This T cell receptor beta chain was sequenced during a study of T cells after posttransplantation cyclophosphamide. Trimming removed 5 bases from V and 0 bases from J, with 7 bases in between. The CDR3 covers 12 residues. The germline V gene encodes CDR1 SQVTM and CDR2 ANQGSEA. Produced via immunoSEQ multiplex PCR; TCRdb's table is partial and in-frame only. The sample lists tens of thousands of clones; approximately 92% were seen once. This chain connects TRBV29-1 to TRBJ2-5, with D unresolved. The sample taken for sequencing was PBMCs. This clonotype was obtained from a woman aged 25-40 years in good health and a related stem cell transplant donor. Here the CDR3 reads CSVQVDQETQYF. CDR3 nucleotide sequence: TGCAGCGTTCAAGTAGACCAAGAGACCCAGTACTTC.